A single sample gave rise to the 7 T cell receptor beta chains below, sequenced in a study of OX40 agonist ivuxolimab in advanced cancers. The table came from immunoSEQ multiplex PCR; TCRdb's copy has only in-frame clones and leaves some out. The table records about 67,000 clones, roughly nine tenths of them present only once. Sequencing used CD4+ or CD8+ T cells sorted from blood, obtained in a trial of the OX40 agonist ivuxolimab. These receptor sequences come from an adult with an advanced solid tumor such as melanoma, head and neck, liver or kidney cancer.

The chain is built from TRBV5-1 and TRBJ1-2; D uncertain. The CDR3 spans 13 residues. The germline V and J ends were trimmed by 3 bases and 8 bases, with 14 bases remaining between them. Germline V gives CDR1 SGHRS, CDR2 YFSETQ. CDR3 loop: CASSYDTLGGYTF. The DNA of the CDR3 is TGCGCCAGCAGCTACGATACATTGGGGGGCTACACCTTC.

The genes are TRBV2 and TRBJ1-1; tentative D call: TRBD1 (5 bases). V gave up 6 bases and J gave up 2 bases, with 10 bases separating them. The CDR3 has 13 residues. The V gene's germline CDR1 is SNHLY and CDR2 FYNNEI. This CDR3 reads CASRETENTEAFF. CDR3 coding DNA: TGTGCCAGCAGAGAGACAGAAAACACTGAAGCTTTCTTT.

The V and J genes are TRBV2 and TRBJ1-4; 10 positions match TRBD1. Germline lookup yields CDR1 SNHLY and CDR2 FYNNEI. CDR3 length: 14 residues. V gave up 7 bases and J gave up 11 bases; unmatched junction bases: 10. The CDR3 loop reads CASIAGQGIGKLFF. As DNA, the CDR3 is TGTGCCAGCATTGCGGGACAGGGGATCGGTAAACTGTTTTTT.

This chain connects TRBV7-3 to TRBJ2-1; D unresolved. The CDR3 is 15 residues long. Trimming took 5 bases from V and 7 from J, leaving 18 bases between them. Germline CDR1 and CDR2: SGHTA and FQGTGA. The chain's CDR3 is CASSPQRLLNNEQFF. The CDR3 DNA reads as TGTGCCAGCAGCCCGCAAAGGCTACTAAATAATGAGCAGTTCTTC. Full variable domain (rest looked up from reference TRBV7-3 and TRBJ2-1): GAGVSQTPSNKVTEKGKYVELRCDPISGHTALYWYRQSLGQGPEFLIYFQGTGAADDSGLPNDRFFAVRPEGSVSTLKIQRTERGDSAVYLCASSPQRLLNNEQFFGPGTRLTVL.

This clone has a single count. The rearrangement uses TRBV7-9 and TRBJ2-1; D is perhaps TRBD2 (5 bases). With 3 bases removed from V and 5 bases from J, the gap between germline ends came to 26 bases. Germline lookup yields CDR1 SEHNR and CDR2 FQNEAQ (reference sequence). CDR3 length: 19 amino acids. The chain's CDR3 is CASSLGFFSGLADHNEQFF. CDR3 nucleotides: TGTGCCAGCAGCTTGGGCTTTTTTTCCGGGCTAGCAGACCACAATGAGCAGTTCTTC. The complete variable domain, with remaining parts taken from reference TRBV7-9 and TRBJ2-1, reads DTGVSQNPRHKITKRGQNVTFRCDPISEHNRLYWYRQTLGQGPEFLTYFQNEAQLEKSRLLSDRFSAERPKGSFSTLEIQRTEQGDSAMYLCASSLGFFSGLADHNEQFFGPGTRLTVL.

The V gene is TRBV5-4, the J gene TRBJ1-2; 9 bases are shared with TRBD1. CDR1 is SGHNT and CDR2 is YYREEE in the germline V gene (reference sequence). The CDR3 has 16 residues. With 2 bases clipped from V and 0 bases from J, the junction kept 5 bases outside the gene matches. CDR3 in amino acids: CASSFGTGLTNYGYTF. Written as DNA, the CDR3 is TGTGCCAGCAGCTTCGGGACAGGGCTGACTAACTATGGCTACACCTTC.

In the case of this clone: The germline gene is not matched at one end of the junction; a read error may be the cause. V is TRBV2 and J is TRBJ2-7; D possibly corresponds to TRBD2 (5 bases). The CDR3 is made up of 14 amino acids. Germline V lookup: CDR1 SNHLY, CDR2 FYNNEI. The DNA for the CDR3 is TGTGCCAGCAGGGAGGACCTGCGGGTATTGCAGTTGAACTTC. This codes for CASREDLRVLQLNF.